A selection of T cell receptor delta chains follows, all from one sample in a study of gammadelta T cells in human blood. TCRdb applied CATT to the RT-PCR reads for clone calling. The sample lists 750 to 850 delta-chain clones, more than 35% occurring once. Sequencing was performed on non-Vgamma9Vdelta2 gamma-delta T cells from infant blood. The receptors come from a human donor. CDR3s include the opening cysteine and the closing phenylalanine or tryptophan. D genes are given only for firm matches. Clone size is shown for a subset of rows, as once, few, many or a class of expanded clone.

d_gene	v_gene	j_gene	abundance	CDR3aa	CDR3nt
NA	TRDV1	TRDJ1	NA	CALGELVRMPYTDKLIF	TGTGCTCTTGGGGAACTAGTTCGGATGCCGTACACCGATAAACTCATCTTT
NA	TRDV1	TRDJ1	large	CALGKGGRQQKYTDKLIF	TGTGCTCTTGGGAAAGGGGGGCGGCAACAAAAGTACACCGATAAACTCATCTTT
TRDD3	TRDV1	TRDJ1	NA	CALGELPPIPRRAGGSITGTDKLIF	TGTGCTCTTGGGGAACTCCCCCCTATCCCACGACGGGCTGGGGGTTCTATAACGGGGACCGATAAACTCATCTTT
NA	TRDV1	TRDJ1	large	CALGELISHVWPGLGYTDKLIF	TGTGCTCTTGGGGAACTAATTTCGCACGTCTGGCCCGGTTTGGGGTACACCGATAAACTCATCTTT
TRDD3	TRDV2	TRDJ3	few	CACDWGTWDTRQMFF	TGTGCCTGTGACTGGGGGACCTGGGACACCCGACAGATGTTTTTC
TRDD3	TRDV1	TRDJ1	large	CALGELAAYFRTGDSYTDKLIF	TGTGCTCTTGGGGAACTAGCAGCCTACTTCCGTACTGGGGACTCATACACCGATAAACTCATCTTT
TRDD3	TRDV1	TRDJ1	few	CALGEESPNLGDKGDTDKLIF	TGTGCTCTTGGGGAAGAATCTCCTAATCTGGGGGATAAAGGGGACACCGATAAACTCATCTTT
NA	TRDV1	TRDJ1	few	CALGEYYTSPAGTDKLIF	TGTGCTCTTGGGGAATATTATACTTCGCCCGCTGGGACCGATAAACTCATCTTT
TRDD3	TRDV1	TRDJ1	NA	CALGEQLGAYTDKLIF	TGTGCTCTTGGGGAGCAACTGGGGGCCTACACCGATAAACTCATCTTT
TRDD3	TRAV38-2/DV8	TRDJ1	few	CAYRSIPYAEYWGHTDKLIF	TGTGCTTATAGGAGCATCCCCTACGCCGAGTACTGGGGGCACACCGATAAACTCATCTTT
TRDD3	TRDV2	TRDJ1	large	CACELSGGRIEGIIF	TGTGCCTGTGAATTGTCTGGGGGACGTATCGAGGGGATCATCTTT
NA	TRDV3	TRDJ1	large	CALHAGDRSTDKLIF	TGTGCCTTACATGCCGGGGATCGCTCCACCGATAAACTCATCTTT
NA	TRDV1	TRDJ1	large	CALGGRTGGPEGHDKLIF	TGTGCTCTTGGGGGGCGAACAGGGGGGCCTGAGGGGCACGATAAACTCATCTTT
TRDD3	TRAV29/DV5	TRDJ1	hyperexpanded	CAASGNKAQKYWGSYTDKLIF	TGTGCAGCAAGCGGCAATAAGGCTCAAAAGTACTGGGGGAGCTACACCGATAAACTCATCTTT
TRDD3	TRDV1	TRDJ1	large	CALGPPLPTSFLLGDRDKLIF	TGTGCTCTTGGGCCCCCCCTTCCTACGTCCTTCCTACTGGGGGATAGGGATAAACTCATCTTT
TRDD3	TRAV29/DV5	TRDJ2	few	CAASGLPSYWGLAQLFF	TGTGCAGCAAGCGGCCTTCCATCTTACTGGGGGTTAGCACAACTCTTCTTT
NA	TRAV29/DV5	TRDJ1	NA	CAASAQYLPSYTDKLIF	TGTGCAGCAAGCGCGCAGTACCTACCCAGTTACACCGATAAACTCATCTTT
NA	TRDV1	TRDJ1	large	CALGEKDLRWGWGTDKLIF	TGTGCTCTTGGGGAAAAGGACCTACGCTGGGGATGGGGGACCGATAAACTCATCTTT
NA	TRDV1	TRDJ1	few	CALRPTGGVRYTDKLIF	TGTGCGCTAAGGCCTACCGGAGGGGTACGGTACACCGATAAACTCATCTTT
NA	TRDV1	TRDJ1	large	CALGELRVPTGARGLGVSTDKLIF	TGTGCTCTTGGGGAACTTCGGGTTCCTACAGGGGCTCGGGGACTGGGGGTCTCCACCGATAAACTCATCTTT
TRDD3	TRDV1	TRDJ1	large	CALGVRPSPYWGIGATGLYTDKLIF	TGTGCTCTTGGGGTCCGGCCTTCCCCATACTGGGGGATAGGTGCGACTGGCTTGTACACCGATAAACTCATCTTT
TRDD3	TRDV1	TRDJ1	hyperexpanded	CALGGGLILLRTGGPDKLIF	TGTGCTCTTGGGGGTGGACTTATCCTACTCCGTACTGGGGGCCCCGATAAACTCATCTTT
TRDD3	TRDV3	TRDJ1	NA	CAFSADWGRPTDKLIF	TGTGCCTTTAGCGCTGACTGGGGGAGACCCACCGATAAACTCATATTT
TRDD3	TRDV1	TRDJ1	large	CALGEPLRRGGFGRGDKLIF	TGTGCTCTTGGGGAACCCCTCAGACGCGGGGGATTCGGACGGGGCGATAAACTCATCTTT
NA	TRDV1	TRDJ1	large	CALGELVTSRYCTDKLIF	TGTGCTCTTGGGGAACTCGTGACCTCCCGATACTGCACCGATAAACTCATCTTT
NA	TRDV1	TRDJ1	once	CALGELAFLRVTGGLYTDKLIF	TGTGCTCTTGGGGAATTGGCCTTCCTACGGGTTACTGGGGGTTTGTACACCGATAAACTCATCTTT
TRDD3	TRDV1	TRDJ1	NA	CALGDILRLGDNTDKLIF	TGTGCTCTTGGGGATATCCTACGACTGGGGGATAACACCGATAAACTCATCTTT
NA	TRDV2	TRDJ2	large	CACDRGDLTAQLFF	TGTGCCTGTGACAGGGGGGATTTGACAGCACAACTCTTCTTT
NA	TRDV1	TRDJ1	large	CALGEGSRPLLGSDKLIF	TGTGCTCTTGGGGAAGGTAGCCGACCCTTACTCGGGTCCGATAAACTCATCTTT
TRDD3	TRAV38-2/DV8	TRDJ1	NA	CAYRQPSEGDRQYTDKLIF	TGTGCTTATAGGCAGCCATCCGAGGGGGATAGGCAGTACACCGATAAACTCATCTTT
TRDD3	TRDV1	TRDJ1	large	CALGNRYLPRTGGYTYTDKLIF	TGTGCTCTTGGGAACCGGTACCTACCCCGTACTGGGGGATACACGTACACCGATAAACTCATCTTT
TRDD3	TRDV1	TRDJ1	large	CALGELELSPTGATDKLIF	TGTGCTCTTGGGGAACTAGAGCTTTCCCCGACTGGGGCCACCGATAAACTCATCTTT
TRDD3	TRDV1	TRDJ3	large	CALGELRSPSYWGVSSWDTRQMFF	TGTGCTCTTGGGGAACTTCGGTCCCCTTCTTACTGGGGGGTTAGCTCCTGGGACACCCGACAGATGTTTTTC
TRDD3	TRDV1	TRDJ1	NA	CALGELEDFYLLGIHRFPAKLIF	TGTGCTCTTGGGGAACTAGAAGACTTCTATTTACTGGGGATCCACAGGTTCCCAGCAAAACTCATATTT
TRDD3	TRDV1	TRDJ1	large	CALGEPTSYWGIEAGDKLIF	TGTGCTCTTGGGGAACCGACAAGTTACTGGGGGATAGAAGCAGGAGATAAACTCATCTTT
NA	TRDV1	TRDJ1	few	CALGVFPFLSLGAPYTDKLIF	TGTGCTCTTGGGGTTTTCCCCTTCCTATCCCTGGGGGCCCCGTACACCGATAAACTCATCTTT
NA	TRDV1	TRDJ2	large	CALGERARRGTEALTAQLFF	TGTGCTCTTGGGGAACGGGCGCGTCGGGGGACCGAAGCTTTGACAGCACAACTCTTCTTT
NA	TRDV1	TRDJ1	few	CALGELRVPTGARGLGGSTDKLIF	TGTGCTCTTGGGGAACTTCGGGTTCCTACAGGGGCTCGGGGACTGGGGGGCTCCACCGATAAACTCATCTTT
TRDD3	TRAV29/DV5	TRDJ1	NA	CAANELPSGGYTDKLIF	TGTGCAGCAAACGAACTACCCTCTGGGGGGTACACCGATAAACTCATCTTT
NA	TRDV1	TRDJ1	large	CALGEPIPTGSYTDKLIF	TGTGCTCTTGGGGAGCCGATTCCGACAGGCTCGTACACCGATAAACTCATCTTT
TRDD3	TRDV1	TRDJ1	NA	CALGEMFRDTGGYSHTDKLIF	TGTGCTCTTGGGGAAATGTTCCGAGATACTGGGGGATACTCCCACACCGATAAACTCATCTTT
TRDD3	TRDV2	TRDJ3	large	CACDTWGISWDTRQMFF	TGTGCCTGTGACACCTGGGGGATCTCCTGGGACACCCGACAGATGTTTTTC
NA	TRDV1	TRDJ2	NA	CALGEGRPTLGATLTAQLFF	TGTGCTCTTGGGGAAGGCCGTCCTACGCTGGGGGCAACTTTGACAGCACAACTCTTCTTT
NA	TRDV1	TRDJ1	NA	CALGEAPRLFRRKGYTNKLIF	TGTGCTCTTGGGGAAGCCCCCCGATTGTTCCGCCGGAAGGGCTACACCAATAAACTCATCTTT
TRDD3	TRDV1	TRDJ1	large	CALGVLTVGGYNTDKLIF	TGTGCTCTTGGAGTCCTAACCGTTGGGGGATACAACACCGATAAACTCATCTTT
NA	TRDV1	TRDJ1	large	CALGIHPPPSGARTDKLIF	TGTGCTCTTGGGATCCACCCACCTCCATCTGGGGCCCGGACCGATAAACTCATCTTT